Listed below are T cell receptor beta chains from one sample, sequenced in a study of shared clonotypes between healthy human individuals. Profiling relied on immunoSEQ multiplex PCR, and the TCRdb table lists in-frame clones only, not all of them. The data show approximately 500,000 clones, 70% to 85% seen once. Sequencing was carried out using PBMCs. These receptors were collected from a woman aged 40-49 years in good health. Some clones in this sample may be carry-over from other donors' samples. The CDR3 runs from the conserved cysteine through the conserved F or W. The order of the fields is clone size, V gene, J gene, D gene, CDR3 protein, CDR3 DNA. The D gene is left open where the match is weak. Size is stated for part of the rows, as once, few or many counts, or as a class when the clone is expanded.

>.|TRBV5-1|TRBJ1-3|.
CASSLEGTAGNTIYF
TGCGCCAGCAGCTTGGAGGGCACCGCTGGAAACACCATATATTTT
>.|TRBV28|TRBJ2-2|TRBD2
CASSSASGRAITGELFF
TGTGCCAGCAGTTCGGCTAGCGGGAGGGCCATCACCGGGGAGCTGTTTTTT
>few|TRBV28|TRBJ1-2|.
CASTQPGSWGTF
TGTGCCAGCACCCAGCCCGGTTCTTGGGGGACCTTC
>.|TRBV19|TRBJ1-1|.
CASSQGLAVGSTEAFF
TGTGCCAGTTCGCAGGGCTTGGCAGTTGGGAGCACTGAAGCTTTCTTT
>.|TRBV5-1|TRBJ1-1|TRBD1
CASSGGQVEIAFF
TGCGCCAGCAGCGGCGGACAGGTCGAGATAGCTTTCTTT
>.|TRBV28|TRBJ1-5|.
CASSLGGGRQPQHF
TGTGCCAGCAGCCTAGGGGGGGGCCGCCAGCCCCAGCATTTT
>.|TRBV6-1|TRBJ1-2|.
CASSGGAALTNYGYTF
TGTGCCAGCAGTGGAGGGGCGGCTCTAACTAACTATGGCTACACCTTC
>.|TRBV5-6|TRBJ2-7|.
CASSLLGAVEQYF
TGTGCCAGCAGCCTACTTGGCGCGGTCGAGCAGTACTTC
>.|TRBV28|TRBJ2-2|TRBD2
CASTTGGLAGSNTGELFF
TGTGCCAGCACGACAGGGGGACTAGCGGGCTCGAACACCGGGGAGCTGTTTTTT
>many|TRBV7-2|TRBJ2-1|.
CASSTRGPYNEQFF
TGTGCCAGCAGCACACGAGGGCCCTACAATGAGCAGTTCTTC
>.|TRBV5-4|TRBJ2-1|TRBD2
CASSLAAGGSGNEQFF
TGTGCCAGCAGCTTGGCTGCCGGCGGGAGTGGCAATGAGCAGTTCTTC
>.|TRBV6-5|TRBJ1-6|TRBD1
CASSYTRGNSPLHF
TGTGCCAGCAGTTACACCAGGGGGAATTCACCCCTCCACTTT
>.|TRBV9|TRBJ2-7|TRBD2
CASSASGTSGFNEQYF
TGTGCCAGCAGCGCCTCCGGGACTAGCGGGTTCAACGAGCAGTACTTC
>.|TRBV29-1|TRBJ1-3|.
CSVSVSGNTIYF
TGCAGCGTGTCGGTCTCTGGAAACACCATATATTTT
>.|TRBV29-1|TRBJ2-5|TRBD1
CSVVDRAGETQYF
TGCAGCGTCGTGGACAGGGCAGGGGAGACCCAGTACTTC
>.|TRBV11-2|TRBJ2-7|.
CASSLPPEQYF
TGTGCCAGCAGCTTACCCCCCGAGCAGTACTTC
>.|TRBV5-1|TRBJ2-3|TRBD2
CASSLEGRDSDTQYF
TGCGCCAGCAGCTTGGAGGGGAGGGACTCAGATACGCAGTATTTT
>.|TRBV12-5|TRBJ1-1|.
CASGSTITEAFF
TGTGCTAGTGGTTCCACGATCACTGAAGCTTTCTTT
>.|TRBV7-3|TRBJ1-3|.
CASSQSPGDSGNTIYF
TGTGCCAGCAGCCAATCGCCGGGCGACTCTGGAAACACCATATATTTT
>.|TRBV14|TRBJ2-2|.
CASTTGGNTGELFF
TGTGCCAGCACCACTGGGGGGAACACCGGGGAGCTGTTTTTT
>.|TRBV5-1|TRBJ2-1|.
CASGQVYNEQFF
TGCGCCAGCGGGCAAGTTTACAATGAGCAGTTCTTC
>once|TRBV5-6|TRBJ1-1|TRBD1
CASSLGTGANTEAFF
TGTGCCAGCAGCTTGGGGACAGGGGCGAACACTGAAGCTTTCTTT
>.|TRBV5-4|TRBJ2-1|TRBD2
CASSPRTSGSASSYNEQFF
TGTGCCAGCAGCCCCCGAACTAGCGGGAGCGCGAGCTCCTACAATGAGCAGTTCTTC
>.|TRBV2|TRBJ1-3|.
CASNQGSGNTIYF
TGTGCCAGCAATCAGGGTTCTGGAAACACCATATATTTT
>.|TRBV7-2|TRBJ1-1|.
CASSLVGGLGTEAFF
TGTGCCAGCAGCTTAGTCGGGGGGCTGGGGACTGAAGCTTTCTTT
>.|TRBV9|TRBJ2-2|.
CASSVLGTNTGELFF
TGTGCCAGCAGCGTTTTAGGCACGAACACCGGGGAGCTGTTTTTT
>.|TRBV7-2|TRBJ1-3|.
CASSLDGSGNTIYF
TGTGCCAGCAGCTTAGACGGGTCTGGAAACACCATATATTTT
>.|TRBV4-3|TRBJ2-5|.
CASSQDVGVWETQYF
TGCGCCAGCAGCCAAGATGTCGGGGTGTGGGAGACCCAGTACTTC
>.|TRBV11-3|TRBJ2-3|TRBD2
CASSLDPGLAGGTDTQYF
TGTGCCAGCAGCTTAGACCCCGGACTAGCGGGAGGCACAGATACGCAGTATTTT
>.|TRBV7-2|TRBJ2-7|.
CASSLDRPYEQYF
TGTGCCAGCAGCTTGGACAGACCCTACGAGCAGTACTTC
>.|TRBV2|TRBJ2-1|TRBD2
CASSESGLAYNEQFF
TGTGCCAGCAGTGAGTCGGGACTAGCCTATAATGAGCAGTTCTTC